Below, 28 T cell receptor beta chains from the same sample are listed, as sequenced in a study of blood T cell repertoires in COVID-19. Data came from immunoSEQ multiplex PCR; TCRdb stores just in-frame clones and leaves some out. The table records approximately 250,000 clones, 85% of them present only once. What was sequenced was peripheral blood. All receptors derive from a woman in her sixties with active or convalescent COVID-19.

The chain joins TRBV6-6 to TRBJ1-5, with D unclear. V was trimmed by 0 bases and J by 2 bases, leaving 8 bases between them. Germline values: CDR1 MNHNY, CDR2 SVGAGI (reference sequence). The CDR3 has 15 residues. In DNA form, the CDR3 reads TGTGCCAGCAGTTACTCGGGCCAGGGCAATCAGCCCCAGCATTTT. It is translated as CASSYSGQGNQPQHF.

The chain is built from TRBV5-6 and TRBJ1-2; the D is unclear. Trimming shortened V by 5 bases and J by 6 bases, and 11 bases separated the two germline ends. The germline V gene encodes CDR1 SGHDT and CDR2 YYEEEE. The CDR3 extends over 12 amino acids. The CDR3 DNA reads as TGTGCCAGCAGTCTTACTCCTAATGGCTACACCTTC. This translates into CASSLTPNGYTF. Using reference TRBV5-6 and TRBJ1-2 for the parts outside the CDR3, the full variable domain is DAGVTQSPTHLIKTRGQQVTLRCSPKSGHDTVSWYQQALGQGPQFIFQYYEEEERQRGNFPDRFSGHQFPNYSSELNVNALLLGDSALYLCASSLTPNGYTFGSGTRLTVV.

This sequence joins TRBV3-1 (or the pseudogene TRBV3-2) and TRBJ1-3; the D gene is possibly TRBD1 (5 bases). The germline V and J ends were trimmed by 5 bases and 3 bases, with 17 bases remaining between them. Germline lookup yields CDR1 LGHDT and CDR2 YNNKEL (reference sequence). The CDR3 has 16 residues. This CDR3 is CASSSLPQGGGNTIYF. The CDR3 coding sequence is TGTGCCAGCAGCTCCCTCCCGCAGGGTGGTGGAAACACCATATATTTT.

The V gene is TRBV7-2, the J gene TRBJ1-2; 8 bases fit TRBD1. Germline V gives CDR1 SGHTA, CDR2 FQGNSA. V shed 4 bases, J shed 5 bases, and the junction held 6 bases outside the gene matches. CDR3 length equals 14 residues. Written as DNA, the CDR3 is TGTGCCAGCAGCTCGACAGGGGTGGAGTATGGCTACACCTTC. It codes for CASSSTGVEYGYTF.

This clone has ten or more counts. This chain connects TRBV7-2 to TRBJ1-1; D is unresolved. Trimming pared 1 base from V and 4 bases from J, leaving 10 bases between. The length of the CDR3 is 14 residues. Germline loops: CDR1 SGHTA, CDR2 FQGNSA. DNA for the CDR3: TGTGCCAGCAGCTTAGGGCCAGACTCCACTGAAGCTTTCTTT. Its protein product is CASSLGPDSTEAFF.

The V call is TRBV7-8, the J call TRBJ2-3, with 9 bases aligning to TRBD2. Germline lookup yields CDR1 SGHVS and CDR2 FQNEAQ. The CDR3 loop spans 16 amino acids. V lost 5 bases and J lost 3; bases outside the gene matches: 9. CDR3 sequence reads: CASSPKAGGHTDTQYF. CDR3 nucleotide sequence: TGTGCCAGCAGCCCCAAAGCGGGGGGCCATACAGATACGCAGTATTTT. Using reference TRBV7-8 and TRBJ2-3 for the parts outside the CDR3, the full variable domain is GAGVSQSPRYKVAKRGQDVALRCDPISGHVSLFWYQQALGQGPEFLTYFQNEAQLDKSGLPSDRFFAERPEGSVSTLKIQRTQQEDSAVYLCASSPKAGGHTDTQYFGPGTRLTVL.

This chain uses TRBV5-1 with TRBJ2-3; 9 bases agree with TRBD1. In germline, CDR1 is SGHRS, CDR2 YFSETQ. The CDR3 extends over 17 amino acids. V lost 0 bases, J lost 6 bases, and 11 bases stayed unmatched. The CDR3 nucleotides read TGCGCCAGCAGCTTGGGGGGCGCCGGGACAGGGAGGGATACGCAGTATTTT. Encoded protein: CASSLGGAGTGRDTQYF.

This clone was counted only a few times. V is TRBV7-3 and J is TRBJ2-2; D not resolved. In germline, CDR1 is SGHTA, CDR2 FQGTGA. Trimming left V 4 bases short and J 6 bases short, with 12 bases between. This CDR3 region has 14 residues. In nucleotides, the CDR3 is TGTGCCAGCAGCTCCTTTGCGCGCCCCGGGGAGCTGTTTTTT. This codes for CASSSFARPGELFF.

CDR3 protein: CASSIGTGGHQPQHF. CDR3 DNA sequence: TGCGCCAGCAGCATCGGGACAGGGGGGCATCAGCCCCAGCATTTT. The chain employs TRBV5-1 and TRBJ1-5, with 11 bases lining up with TRBD1. The CDR3 covers 15 residues. Germline trimming cut 4 bases from V and 5 bases from J; bases unmatched to any gene: 5. Per germline, CDR1 SGHRS and CDR2 YFSETQ.

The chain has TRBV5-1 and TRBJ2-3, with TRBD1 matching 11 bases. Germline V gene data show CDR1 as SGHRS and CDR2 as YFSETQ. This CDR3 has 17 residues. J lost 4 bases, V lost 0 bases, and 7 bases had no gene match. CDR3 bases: TGCGCCAGCAGCTTGGGAGCTAGGACAGGGGGCGCAGATACGCAGTATTTT. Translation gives CASSLGARTGGADTQYF.

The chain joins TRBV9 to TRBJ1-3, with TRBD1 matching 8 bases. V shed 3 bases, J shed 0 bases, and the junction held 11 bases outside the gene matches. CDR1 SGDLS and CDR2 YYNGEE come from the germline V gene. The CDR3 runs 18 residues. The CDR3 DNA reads TGTGCCAGCAGCGCCACGGGACAGGTCCCCTTCTCTGGAAACACCATATATTTT. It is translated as CASSATGQVPFSGNTIYF. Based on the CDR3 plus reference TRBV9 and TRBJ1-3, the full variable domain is DSGVTQTPKHLITATGQRVTLRCSPRSGDLSVYWYQQSLDQGLQFLIQYYNGEERAKGNILERFSAQQFPDLHSELNLSSLELGDSALYFCASSATGQVPFSGNTIYFGEGSWLTVV.

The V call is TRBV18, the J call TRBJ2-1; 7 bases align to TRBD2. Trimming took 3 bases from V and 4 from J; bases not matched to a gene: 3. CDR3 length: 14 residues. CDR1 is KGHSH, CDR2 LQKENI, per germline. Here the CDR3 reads CASSPAGEYNEQFF. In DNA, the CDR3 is TGTGCCAGCTCACCGGCGGGAGAGTACAATGAGCAGTTCTTC.

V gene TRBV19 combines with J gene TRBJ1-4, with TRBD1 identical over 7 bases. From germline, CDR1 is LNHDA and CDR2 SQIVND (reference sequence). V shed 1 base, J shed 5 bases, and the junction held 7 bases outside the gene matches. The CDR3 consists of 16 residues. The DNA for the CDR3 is TGTGCCAGTAGTATAGGTGTAAGGGGACAGAATGAAAAACTGTTTTTT. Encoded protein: CASSIGVRGQNEKLFF. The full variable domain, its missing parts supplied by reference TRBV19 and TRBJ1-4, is DGGITQSPKYLFRKEGQNVTLSCEQNLNHDAMYWYRQDPGQGLRLIYYSQIVNDFQKGDIAEGYSVSREKKESFPLTVTSAQKNPTAFYLCASSIGVRGQNEKLFFGSGTQLSVL.

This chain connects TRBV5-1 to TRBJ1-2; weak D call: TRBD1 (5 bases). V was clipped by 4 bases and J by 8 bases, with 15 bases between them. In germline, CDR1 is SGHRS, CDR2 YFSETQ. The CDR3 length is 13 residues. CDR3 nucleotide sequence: TGCGCCAGCAGCGCCGGGGGGTTTTTGGGCTACACCTTC. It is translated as CASSAGGFLGYTF.

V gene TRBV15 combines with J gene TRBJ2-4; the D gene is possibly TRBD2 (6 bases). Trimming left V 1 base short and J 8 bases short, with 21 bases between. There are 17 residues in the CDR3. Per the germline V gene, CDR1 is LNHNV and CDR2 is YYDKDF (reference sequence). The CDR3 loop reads CATSRGSGSLFVDIQYF. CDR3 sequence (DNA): TGTGCCACCAGCAGAGGGTCCGGGAGCCTATTCGTGGACATTCAGTACTTC.

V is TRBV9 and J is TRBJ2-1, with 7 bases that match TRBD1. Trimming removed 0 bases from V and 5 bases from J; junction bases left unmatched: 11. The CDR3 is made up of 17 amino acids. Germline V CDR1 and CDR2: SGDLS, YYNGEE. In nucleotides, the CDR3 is TGTGCCAGCAGCGTAGTTGGAATAGGGACAGAGAACAATGAGCAGTTCTTC. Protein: CASSVVGIGTENNEQFF.

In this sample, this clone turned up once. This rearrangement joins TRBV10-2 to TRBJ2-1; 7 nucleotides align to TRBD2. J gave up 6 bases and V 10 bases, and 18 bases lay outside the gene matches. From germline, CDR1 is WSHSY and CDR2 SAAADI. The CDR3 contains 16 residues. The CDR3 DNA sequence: TGCGCCACTCACCCCCCCGGGACTGGGACTATCAATGAGCAGTTCTTC. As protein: CATHPPGTGTINEQFF.

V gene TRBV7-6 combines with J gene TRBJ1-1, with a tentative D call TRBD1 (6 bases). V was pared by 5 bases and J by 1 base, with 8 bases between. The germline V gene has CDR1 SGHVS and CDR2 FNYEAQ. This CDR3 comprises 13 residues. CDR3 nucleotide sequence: TGTGCCAGCAGCAAGGACAGGAACACTGAAGCTTTCTTT. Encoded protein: CASSKDRNTEAFF.

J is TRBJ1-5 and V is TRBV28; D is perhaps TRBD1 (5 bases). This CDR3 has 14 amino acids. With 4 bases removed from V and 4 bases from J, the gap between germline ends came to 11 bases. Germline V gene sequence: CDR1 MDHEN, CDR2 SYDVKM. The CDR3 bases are TGTGCCAGCAGTTGGGCCGGGGGAAATCAGCCCCAGCATTTT. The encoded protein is CASSWAGGNQPQHF. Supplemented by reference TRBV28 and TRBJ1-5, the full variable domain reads DVKVTQSSRYLVKRTGEKVFLECVQDMDHENMFWYRQDPGLGLRLIYFSYDVKMKEKGDIPEGYSVSREKKERFSLILESASTNQTSMYLCASSWAGGNQPQHFGDGTRLSIL.

The CDR3 region has the DNA TGTGCCAGCTGCTCCTACGTGGGCAGGTTCACAGATACGCAGTATTTT. Its protein product is CASCSYVGRFTDTQYF. The J gene is TRBJ2-3, the V gene TRBV5-6; unclear D gene. Trimming left V 7 bases short and J 2 bases short, with 20 bases between. The CDR3 has 16 amino acids. Germline CDR1 reads SGHDT; CDR2 reads YYEEEE.

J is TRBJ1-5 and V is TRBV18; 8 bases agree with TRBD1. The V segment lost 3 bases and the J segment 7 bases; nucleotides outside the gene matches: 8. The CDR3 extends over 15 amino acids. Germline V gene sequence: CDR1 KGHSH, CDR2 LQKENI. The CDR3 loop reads CASSPEGQGWQPQHF. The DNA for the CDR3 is TGTGCCAGCTCACCCGAAGGACAGGGTTGGCAGCCCCAGCATTTT.

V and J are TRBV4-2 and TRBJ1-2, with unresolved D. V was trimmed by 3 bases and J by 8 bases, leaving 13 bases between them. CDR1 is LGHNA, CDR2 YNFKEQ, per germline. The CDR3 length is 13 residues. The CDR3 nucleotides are TGTGCCAGCAGCCAGCTAGCCCCGGCCGGCTACACCTTC. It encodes CASSQLAPAGYTF.

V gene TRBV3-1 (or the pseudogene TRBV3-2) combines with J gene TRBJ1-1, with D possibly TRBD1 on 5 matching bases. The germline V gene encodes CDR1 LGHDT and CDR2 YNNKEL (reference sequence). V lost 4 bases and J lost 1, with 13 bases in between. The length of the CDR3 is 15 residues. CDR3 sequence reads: CASSRRGTKNTEAFF. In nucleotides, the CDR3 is TGTGCCAGCAGCCGCCGCGGGACTAAGAACACTGAAGCTTTCTTT.

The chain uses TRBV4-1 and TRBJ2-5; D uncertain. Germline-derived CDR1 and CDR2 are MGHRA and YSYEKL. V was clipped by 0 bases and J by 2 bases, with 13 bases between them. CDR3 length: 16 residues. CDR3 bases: TGCGCCAGCAGCCAAGACGGCGCTGGCGGTCAAGAGACCCAGTACTTC. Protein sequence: CASSQDGAGGQETQYF.

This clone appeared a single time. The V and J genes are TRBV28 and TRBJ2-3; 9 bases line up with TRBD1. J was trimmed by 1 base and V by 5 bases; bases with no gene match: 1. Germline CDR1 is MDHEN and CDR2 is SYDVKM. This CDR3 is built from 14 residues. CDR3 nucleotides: TGTGCCAGCAGTCGGGACAGGGGCACAGATACGCAGTATTTT. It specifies CASSRDRGTDTQYF.

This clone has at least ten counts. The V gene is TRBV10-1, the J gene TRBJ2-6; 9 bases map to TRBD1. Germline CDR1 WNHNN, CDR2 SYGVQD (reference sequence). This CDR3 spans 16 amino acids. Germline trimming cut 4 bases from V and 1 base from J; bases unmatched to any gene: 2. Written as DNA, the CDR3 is TGCGCCAGCAGTGGGACAGGGGAGTCTGGGGCCAACGTCCTGACTTTC. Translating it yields CASSGTGESGANVLTF.

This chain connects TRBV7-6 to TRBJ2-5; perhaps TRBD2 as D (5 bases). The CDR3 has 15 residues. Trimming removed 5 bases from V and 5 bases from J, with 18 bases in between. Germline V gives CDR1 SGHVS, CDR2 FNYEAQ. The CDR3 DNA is TGTGCCAGCAGCAACCTAGGAGGTGGGTCGGAGACCCAGTACTTC. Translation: CASSNLGGGSETQYF.

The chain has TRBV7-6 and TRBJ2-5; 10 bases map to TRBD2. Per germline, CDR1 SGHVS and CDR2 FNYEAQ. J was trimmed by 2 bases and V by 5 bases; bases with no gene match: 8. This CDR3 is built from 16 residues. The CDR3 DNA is TGTGCCAGCAGCCCATGGACTAGCGGAAATCAAGAGACCCAGTACTTC. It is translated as CASSPWTSGNQETQYF.